This record looks at one T cell receptor beta chain sequence and its context. Antigen unknown. The V gene end was trimmed by 4 bases and the J gene end by 2 bases; junction bases not matched to a gene: 10. This CDR3 has 17 residues. Germline lookup yields CDR1 MGHRA and CDR2 YSYEKL. Profiling relied on immunoSEQ multiplex PCR, and the TCRdb table lists in-frame clones only, not all of them. This table holds some 90,000 clones, more than 65% found once. This sample is drawn from a study of a mutant IDH1 vaccine in newly diagnosed glioma. Study-level background: Males made up 62.5% and females about 38% of treated patients, whose mean age was around 41 years.

As for time point: baseline, week 1 (first vaccination visit). Stated treatment: pre-vaccination baseline after standard-of-care therapy. Notes on the study in general: Pseudoprogression showed no apparent link to changes in top peripheral T cell clonotypes.

The sequences come from PBMCs, collected from a glioma patient treated with radiotherapy, temozolomide or both. This receptor was taken from a man aged 40-50 years with glioma. Some clones in this sample may be carry-over from other donors' samples. The chain couples TRBV4-1 to TRBJ1-2; 10 bases are a match to TRBD1. CDR3 in amino acids: CASSRRGTGVRNYGYTF. DNA for the CDR3: TGCGCCAGCAGCCGAAGGGGGACAGGGGTCAGGAACTATGGCTACACCTTC.